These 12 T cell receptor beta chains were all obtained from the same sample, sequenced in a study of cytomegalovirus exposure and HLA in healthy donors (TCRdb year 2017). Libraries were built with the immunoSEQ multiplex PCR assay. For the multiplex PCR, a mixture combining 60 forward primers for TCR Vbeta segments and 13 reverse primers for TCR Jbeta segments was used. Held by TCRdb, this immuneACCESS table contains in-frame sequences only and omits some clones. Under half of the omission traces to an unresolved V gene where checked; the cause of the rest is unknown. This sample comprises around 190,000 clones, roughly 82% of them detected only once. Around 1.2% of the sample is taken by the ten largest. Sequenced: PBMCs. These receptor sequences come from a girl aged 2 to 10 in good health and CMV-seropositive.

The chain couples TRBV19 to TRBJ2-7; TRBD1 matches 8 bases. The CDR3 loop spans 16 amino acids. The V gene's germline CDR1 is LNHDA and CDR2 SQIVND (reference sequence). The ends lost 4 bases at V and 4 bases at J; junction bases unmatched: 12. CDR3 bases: TGTGCCAGTAGTAACCGGACAGGGTCCAAAAAGTACGAGCAGTACTTC. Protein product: CASSNRTGSKKYEQYF.

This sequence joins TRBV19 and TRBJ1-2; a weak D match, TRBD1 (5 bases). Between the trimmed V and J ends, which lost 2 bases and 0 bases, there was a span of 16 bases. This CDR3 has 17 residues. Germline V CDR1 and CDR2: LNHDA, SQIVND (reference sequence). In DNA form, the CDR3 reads TGTGCCAGTAGTATACGCGGGACGTGGGAGGCTAACTATGGCTACACCTTC. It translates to CASSIRGTWEANYGYTF.

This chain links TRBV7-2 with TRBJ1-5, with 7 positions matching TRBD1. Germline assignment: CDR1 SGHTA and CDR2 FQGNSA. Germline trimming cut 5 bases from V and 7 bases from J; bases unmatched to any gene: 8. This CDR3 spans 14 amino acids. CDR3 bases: TGTGCCAGCAGCCTTGACAGGGTGGGGCAGCCCCAGCATTTT. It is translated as CASSLDRVGQPQHF.

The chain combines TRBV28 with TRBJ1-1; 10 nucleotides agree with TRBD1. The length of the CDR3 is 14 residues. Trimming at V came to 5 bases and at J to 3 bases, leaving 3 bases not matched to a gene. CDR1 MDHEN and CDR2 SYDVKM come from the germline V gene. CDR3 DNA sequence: TGTGCCAGCAGTAGACAGGGGGCGCACACTGAAGCTTTCTTT. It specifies CASSRQGAHTEAFF.

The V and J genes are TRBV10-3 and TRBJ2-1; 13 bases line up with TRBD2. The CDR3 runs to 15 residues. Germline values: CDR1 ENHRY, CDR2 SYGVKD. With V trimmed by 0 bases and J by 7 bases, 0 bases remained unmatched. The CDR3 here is CAISESLAGGNEQFF. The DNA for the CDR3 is TGTGCCATCAGTGAGTCACTAGCGGGAGGGAATGAGCAGTTCTTC.

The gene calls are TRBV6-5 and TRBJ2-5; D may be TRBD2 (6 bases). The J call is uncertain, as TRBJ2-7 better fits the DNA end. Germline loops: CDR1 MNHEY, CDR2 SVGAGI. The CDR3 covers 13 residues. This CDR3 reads CASNRAGTYEQYF. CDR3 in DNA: TGTGCCAGCAACCGGGCGGGGACCTACGAGCAGTACTTC.

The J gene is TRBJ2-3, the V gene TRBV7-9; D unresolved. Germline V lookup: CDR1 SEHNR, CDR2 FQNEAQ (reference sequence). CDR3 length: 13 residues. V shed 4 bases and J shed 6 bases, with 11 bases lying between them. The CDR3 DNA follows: TGTGCCAGCAGCTCCTCTCCGGTGGATACGCAGTATTTT. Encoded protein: CASSSSPVDTQYF.

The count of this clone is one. The CDR3 nucleotides are TGTGCCAGTAGCGACAGCCTCCAAGAGACCCAGTACTTC. The encoded protein is CASSDSLQETQYF. The V call is TRBV19, the J call TRBJ2-5, with D tentatively TRBD1 (5 bases). The germline CDR1 and CDR2 sequences are LNHDA and SQIVND (reference sequence). The CDR3 consists of 13 residues. The V and J ends lost 6 bases and 1 base respectively, with 9 bases between them.

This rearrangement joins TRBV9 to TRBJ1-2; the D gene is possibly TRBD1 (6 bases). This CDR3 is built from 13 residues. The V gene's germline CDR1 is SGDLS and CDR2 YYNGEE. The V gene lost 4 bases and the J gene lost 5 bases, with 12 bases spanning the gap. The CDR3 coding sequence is TGTGCCAGCAGCTTGGACAGAGCATATGGCTACACCTTC. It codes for CASSLDRAYGYTF.

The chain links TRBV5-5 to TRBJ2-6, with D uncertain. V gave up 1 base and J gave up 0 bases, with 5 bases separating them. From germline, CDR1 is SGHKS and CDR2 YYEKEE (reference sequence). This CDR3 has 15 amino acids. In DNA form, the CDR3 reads TGTGCCAGCAGCTTGTTCCTCTCTGGGGCCAACGTCCTGACTTTC. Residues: CASSLFLSGANVLTF. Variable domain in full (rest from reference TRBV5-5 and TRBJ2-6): DAGVTQSPTHLIKTRGQQVTLRCSPISGHKSVSWYQQVLGQGPQFIFQYYEKEERGRGNFPDRFSARQFPNYSSELNVNALLLGDSALYLCASSLFLSGANVLTFGAGSRLTVL.

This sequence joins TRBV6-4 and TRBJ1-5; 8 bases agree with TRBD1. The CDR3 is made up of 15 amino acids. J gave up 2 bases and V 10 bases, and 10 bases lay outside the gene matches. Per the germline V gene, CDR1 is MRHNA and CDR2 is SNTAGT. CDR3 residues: CATLTGEVCNQPQHF. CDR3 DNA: TGTGCCACGCTGACAGGGGAGGTGTGCAATCAGCCCCAGCATTTT.

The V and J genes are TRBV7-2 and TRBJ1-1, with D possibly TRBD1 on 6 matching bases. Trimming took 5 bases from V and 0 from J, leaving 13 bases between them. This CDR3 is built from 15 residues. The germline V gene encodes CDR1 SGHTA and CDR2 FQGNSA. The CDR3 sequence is CASSPRDKLNTEAFF. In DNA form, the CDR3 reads TGTGCCAGCAGCCCTAGGGACAAGTTGAACACTGAAGCTTTCTTT.